This T cell receptor (beta chain) is from a study of T cell repertoires in cytomegalovirus infection. Overall study: Carrying CMV and the relevant HLA type showed in public TCR beta signatures. Study-level findings and limits: Public TCR beta family frequency separated CMV-and-HLA carriers, including in an independent cohort.

TCRdb called the reads again in MiXCR, with one record for every CDR3 protein. The table lists about 700,000 distinct CDR3 sequences, roughly 33% of them singletons. This clonotype turned up a few times. Its antigen is not known. V was clipped by 5 bases and J by 5 bases, with 7 bases between them. From germline, CDR1 is MNHNY and CDR2 SVGAGI (reference sequence). This CDR3 is 12 amino acids long. This sequence originates from a human donor in good health (CMV status not recorded). Some clones in this sample may be carry-over from other donors' samples. The chain employs TRBV6-6 and TRBJ2-1; D remains unclear. The sequences come from cultured PBMCs, collected from culture after CMV antigen stimulation. DNA of the CDR3: TGTGCCAGCAGTGACCACAACAATGAGCAGTTCTTC. Its translation: CASSDHNNEQFF.